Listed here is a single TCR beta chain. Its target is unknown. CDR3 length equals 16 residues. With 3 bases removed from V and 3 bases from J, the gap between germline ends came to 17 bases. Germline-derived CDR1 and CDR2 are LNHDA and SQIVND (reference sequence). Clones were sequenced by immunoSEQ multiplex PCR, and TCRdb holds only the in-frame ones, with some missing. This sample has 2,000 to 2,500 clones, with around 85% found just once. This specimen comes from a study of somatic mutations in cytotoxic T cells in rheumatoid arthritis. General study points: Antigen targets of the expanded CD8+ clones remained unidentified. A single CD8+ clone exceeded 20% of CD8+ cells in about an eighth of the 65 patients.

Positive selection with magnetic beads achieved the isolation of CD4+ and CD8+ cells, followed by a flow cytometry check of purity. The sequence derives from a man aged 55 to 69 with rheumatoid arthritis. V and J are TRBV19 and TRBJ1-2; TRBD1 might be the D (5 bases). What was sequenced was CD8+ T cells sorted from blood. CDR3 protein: CASSIGGSRVDYGYTF. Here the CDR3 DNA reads TGTGCCAGTAGTATTGGCGGTTCCAGGGTTGACTATGGCTACACCTTC.